This TCR beta chain was observed in a study of cytomegalovirus exposure and HLA in healthy donors. Overall study results and limits: What a later analysis reportedly showed was that an Asian-associated ancestry cluster had fewer N-insertions than the approximately 670-donor mean. Trimming of TCR beta V- and J-genes showed a link, identified in a later analysis, to a missense DCLRE1C variant. Association of 16,951 TCR beta sequences with HLA alleles was found at 0.05 false discovery rate in a later analysis. The study listed approximately 160 cytomegalovirus-associated TCR beta chains.

A remark on this clone: Antigen specificity is unknown.

The PCR employed 60 Vbeta primers together with 13 Jbeta primers. The method was immunoSEQ multiplex PCR; TCRdb's version includes in-frame clones alone and lacks a portion of them. This table has some 140,000 clones, around 80% appearing once. CDR1 and CDR2 (germline): SGHAT, FQNNGV. The CDR3 is made up of 13 amino acids. V lost 1 base and J lost 5, with 9 bases in between. The sequence derives from a man aged 25 to 45 in good health and CMV-seronegative. Sequences were obtained from PBMCs. V and J are TRBV11-2 and TRBJ2-7; D gene unclear. Here the CDR3 reads CASSLGFGDEQYF. The DNA for the CDR3 is TGTGCCAGCAGCTTAGGATTCGGAGACGAGCAGTACTTC.